This is a list of T cell receptor beta chains from one sample in a study of Ad26.COV2.S vaccination and SARS-CoV-2 variants. Only in-frame clones appear in the TCRdb table, and some are missing; sequencing was by immunoSEQ multiplex PCR. The table shows about 680,000 clones, with about 89% occurring only once. Sequencing used peripheral blood, obtained in a trial of Ad26.COV2.S vaccine versus placebo. All receptors come from a person aged 18-65 years who received the Ad26.COV2.S COVID-19 vaccine or a placebo. The CDR3 runs from the conserved cysteine through the conserved F or W. The D gene is left open where the match is weak. Clone sizes are given selectively: once, few, many, or a class where the clone is expanded.

V gene: TRBV29-1
clone size: -
D gene: TRBD1
J gene: TRBJ2-3
CDR3 DNA: TGCAGCGTTGAAAAGACAGGGAAGAGAGATACGCAGTATTTT
CDR3 protein: CSVEKTGKRDTQYF

V gene: TRBV6-4
clone size: -
D gene: TRBD1
J gene: TRBJ2-7
CDR3 DNA: TGTGCCAGCAGTGACCTGGCAGGGGGCGAGCAGTACTTC
CDR3 protein: CASSDLAGGEQYF

V gene: TRBV30
clone size: -
D gene: -
J gene: TRBJ1-5
CDR3 DNA: TGTGCCTGGAGTGTGAAGGGGAACAATCAGCCCCAGCATTTT
CDR3 protein: CAWSVKGNNQPQHF

V gene: TRBV11-2
clone size: -
D gene: -
J gene: TRBJ1-2
CDR3 DNA: TGTGCCAGCAGCTCGAATAGGGGAGGGGCAGAGCGTGGCTACACCTTC
CDR3 protein: CASSSNRGGAERGYTF

V gene: TRBV5-1
clone size: -
D gene: TRBD2
J gene: TRBJ2-4
CDR3 DNA: TGCGCCAGCAGCTTCCAGCGGGGATTAGCCAAAAACATTCAGTACTTC
CDR3 protein: CASSFQRGLAKNIQYF

V gene: TRBV11-2
clone size: -
D gene: TRBD2
J gene: TRBJ2-3
CDR3 DNA: TGTGCCAGCAGCTTAGATCCCGTCCTAGCGGGGGGGACTACGCAGTATTTT
CDR3 protein: CASSLDPVLAGGTTQYF

V gene: TRBV5-1
clone size: -
D gene: TRBD1
J gene: TRBJ1-2
CDR3 DNA: TGCGCCAGCAGCCCGACAGGGTTGAACTATGGCTACACCTTC
CDR3 protein: CASSPTGLNYGYTF

V gene: TRBV9
clone size: -
D gene: TRBD1
J gene: TRBJ2-5
CDR3 DNA: TGTGCCAGCAGCGTAGGTGTAGAGGGGGCTATCCTTGAGACCCAGTACTTC
CDR3 protein: CASSVGVEGAILETQYF

V gene: TRBV7-2
clone size: once
D gene: TRBD1
J gene: TRBJ1-4
CDR3 DNA: TGTGCCAGCAGCAGTCAGGGGGCAGAGGTCAAACTGTTTTTT
CDR3 protein: CASSSQGAEVKLFF

V gene: TRBV27
clone size: -
D gene: -
J gene: TRBJ2-5
CDR3 DNA: TGTGCCAGCAGTTTACGTAGACAAGAGACCCAGTACTTC
CDR3 protein: CASSLRRQETQYF

V gene: TRBV27
clone size: -
D gene: -
J gene: TRBJ1-2
CDR3 DNA: TGTGCCAGCAGTTCTAGGTTACGGAGCTCGGCCGGCTACACCTTC
CDR3 protein: CASSSRLRSSAGYTF

V gene: TRBV6-5
clone size: -
D gene: TRBD1
J gene: TRBJ2-1
CDR3 DNA: TGTGCCAGCAGGGCAGGGGGACGGAATGAGCAGTTCTTC
CDR3 protein: CASRAGGRNEQFF

V gene: TRBV6-5
clone size: -
D gene: -
J gene: TRBJ2-7
CDR3 DNA: TGTGCCAGCATGAACGGTGTCGAGCAGTACTTC
CDR3 protein: CASMNGVEQYF

V gene: TRBV12-3/TRBV12-4
clone size: -
D gene: -
J gene: TRBJ2-7
CDR3 DNA: TGTGCCAGCAGCGGGAGCCCCTACGAGCAGTACTTC
CDR3 protein: CASSGSPYEQYF

V gene: TRBV24-1
clone size: -
D gene: -
J gene: TRBJ2-5
CDR3 DNA: TGTGCCACCAGTGACCCCGGGACCGCGCCTGAGACCCAGTACTTC
CDR3 protein: CATSDPGTAPETQYF

V gene: TRBV11-2
clone size: -
D gene: -
J gene: TRBJ2-3
CDR3 DNA: TGTGCCAGCAGCCCCGGGGACACCGATACGCAGTATTTT
CDR3 protein: CASSPGDTDTQYF

V gene: TRBV13
clone size: -
D gene: -
J gene: TRBJ2-3
CDR3 DNA: TGTGCCAGCGCATTAGGGGAGGATACGCAGTATTTT
CDR3 protein: CASALGEDTQYF

V gene: TRBV5-1
clone size: -
D gene: -
J gene: TRBJ2-4
CDR3 DNA: TGCGCCAGCAGCTGGGGGCCCGTGACCAAAAACATTCAGTACTTC
CDR3 protein: CASSWGPVTKNIQYF

V gene: TRBV28
clone size: -
D gene: -
J gene: TRBJ2-5
CDR3 DNA: TGTGCCAGCAGTCCTCGGGAGACCCAGTACTTC
CDR3 protein: CASSPRETQYF

V gene: TRBV7-2
clone size: -
D gene: -
J gene: TRBJ2-1
CDR3 DNA: TGTGCCAGCAGCTTGAGCAGGGAAGCGTCCCACAATGAGCAGTTCTTC
CDR3 protein: CASSLSREASHNEQFF

V gene: TRBV20-1
clone size: -
D gene: TRBD1
J gene: TRBJ2-2
CDR3 DNA: TGCAGTGCTGGTGGGACAGGGATCACCGGGGAGCTGTTTTTT
CDR3 protein: CSAGGTGITGELFF

V gene: TRBV6-5
clone size: -
D gene: -
J gene: TRBJ2-7
CDR3 DNA: TGTGCCAGCAGTTGGTCCTCGGGCGAGCAGTACTTC
CDR3 protein: CASSWSSGEQYF

V gene: TRBV14
clone size: -
D gene: -
J gene: TRBJ2-7
CDR3 DNA: TGTGCCAGCAGCCAAGATCTCTCCTCAAGCTCCTACGAGCAGTACTTC
CDR3 protein: CASSQDLSSSSYEQYF

V gene: TRBV16
clone size: once
D gene: TRBD1
J gene: TRBJ2-7
CDR3 DNA: TGTGCCAGCAGCCAATCCGGACAGGACGAGCAGTACTTC
CDR3 protein: CASSQSGQDEQYF

V gene: TRBV30
clone size: -
D gene: -
J gene: TRBJ1-3
CDR3 DNA: TGTGCCTGGAGTTCGGTGGTCAACTCTGGAAACACCATATATTTT
CDR3 protein: CAWSSVVNSGNTIYF

V gene: TRBV11-3
clone size: -
D gene: -
J gene: TRBJ2-7
CDR3 DNA: TGTGCCAGCAGCTCCGGGACTGATACCTACGAGCAGTACTTC
CDR3 protein: CASSSGTDTYEQYF

V gene: TRBV19
clone size: -
D gene: TRBD2
J gene: TRBJ2-1
CDR3 DNA: TGTGCCAGTAGTATTACTCTAGCGGGGGGAGGGGAGCAGTTCTTC
CDR3 protein: CASSITLAGGGEQFF

V gene: TRBV10-3
clone size: -
D gene: -
J gene: TRBJ2-7
CDR3 DNA: TGTGCCATCAATAGAGGCGGGAAGTACTACGAGCAGTACTTC
CDR3 protein: CAINRGGKYYEQYF

V gene: TRBV4-2
clone size: -
D gene: -
J gene: TRBJ2-1
CDR3 DNA: TGTGCCAGCAGCCAAGATTCGTTGGGGGACTCACCATTTAGGGATGAGCAGTTCTTC
CDR3 protein: CASSQDSLGDSPFRDEQFF

V gene: TRBV10-3
clone size: -
D gene: TRBD1
J gene: TRBJ1-4
CDR3 DNA: TGTGCCATCAGTCCCGGGACAGGGGGCATGGAGGAAAAACTGTTTTTT
CDR3 protein: CAISPGTGGMEEKLFF